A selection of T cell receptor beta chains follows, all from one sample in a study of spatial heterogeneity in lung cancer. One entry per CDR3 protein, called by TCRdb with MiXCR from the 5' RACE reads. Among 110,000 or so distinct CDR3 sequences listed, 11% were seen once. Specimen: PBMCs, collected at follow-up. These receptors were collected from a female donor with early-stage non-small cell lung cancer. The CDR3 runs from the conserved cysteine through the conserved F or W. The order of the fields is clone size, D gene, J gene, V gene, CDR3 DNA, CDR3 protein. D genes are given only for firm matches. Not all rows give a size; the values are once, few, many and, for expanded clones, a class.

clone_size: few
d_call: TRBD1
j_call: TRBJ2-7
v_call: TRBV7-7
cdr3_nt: TGTGCCAGCAGCGTGGGACAGGGGGACGAGCAGTACTTC
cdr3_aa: CASSVGQGDEQYF

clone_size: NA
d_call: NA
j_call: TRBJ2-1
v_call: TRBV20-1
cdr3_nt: TGCAGTGCTCATTCCGGCTACAATGAGCAGTTCTTC
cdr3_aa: CSAHSGYNEQFF

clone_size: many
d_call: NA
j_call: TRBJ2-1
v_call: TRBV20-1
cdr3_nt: TGCAGTGCTAGACGTCTAAAGAGCTCCTACAATGAGCAGTTCTTC
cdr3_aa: CSARRLKSSYNEQFF

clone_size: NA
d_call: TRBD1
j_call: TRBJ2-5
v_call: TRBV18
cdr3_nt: TGTGCCAGCTCTCGGACAGGACGCCAAGAGACCCAGTACTTC
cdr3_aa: CASSRTGRQETQYF

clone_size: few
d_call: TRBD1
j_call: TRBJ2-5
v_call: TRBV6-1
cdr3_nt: TGTGCCAGCAGGGACAGGGGGAAAGAGACCCAGTACTTC
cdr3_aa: CASRDRGKETQYF

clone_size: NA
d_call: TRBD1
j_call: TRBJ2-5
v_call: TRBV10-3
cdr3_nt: TGTGCCATCAGTGAGCACCAGGGGGCCGGAGAGACCCAGTACTTC
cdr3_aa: CAISEHQGAGETQYF

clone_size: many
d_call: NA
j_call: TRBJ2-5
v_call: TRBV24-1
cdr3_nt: TGTGCCACCAGTTTTAAGGGCGGAGAGACCCAGTACTTC
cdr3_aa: CATSFKGGETQYF

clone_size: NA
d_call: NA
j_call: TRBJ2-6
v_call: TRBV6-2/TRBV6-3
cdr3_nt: TGTGCCAGCAGGGCGGGGACTGGGGCCAACGTCCTGACTTTC
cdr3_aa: CASRAGTGANVLTF

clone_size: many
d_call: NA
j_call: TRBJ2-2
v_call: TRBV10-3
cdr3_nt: TGTGCCATCAGTGAGGGTAGCGCCACGAACACCGGGGAGCTGTTTTTT
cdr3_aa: CAISEGSATNTGELFF

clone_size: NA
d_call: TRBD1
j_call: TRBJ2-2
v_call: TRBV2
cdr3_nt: TGTGCCAGCAGTGCGACCCGACAGGGCCGGACCGGGGAGCTGTTTTTT
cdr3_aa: CASSATRQGRTGELFF

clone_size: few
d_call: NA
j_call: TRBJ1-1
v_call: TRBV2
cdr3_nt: TGTGCCAGCAGCCCTTCTAGGGTTAGGGCTGAAGCTTTCTTT
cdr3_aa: CASSPSRVRAEAFF

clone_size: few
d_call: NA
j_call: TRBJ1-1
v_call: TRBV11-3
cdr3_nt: TGTGCCAGCAGCTTAGAACTCGCAGTGGACCGTCGCGCATGGACTGAAGCTTTCTTT
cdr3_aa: CASSLELAVDRRAWTEAFF

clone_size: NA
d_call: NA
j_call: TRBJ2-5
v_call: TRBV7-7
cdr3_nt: TGTGCCAGCAGCTTAGCCGGCGCGGTCCAGTACTTC
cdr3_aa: CASSLAGAVQYF

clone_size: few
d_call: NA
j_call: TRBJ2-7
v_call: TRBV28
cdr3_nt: TGTGCCAGCAGTTTAAGCCCTCAGACCTACGAGCAGTACTTC
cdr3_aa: CASSLSPQTYEQYF

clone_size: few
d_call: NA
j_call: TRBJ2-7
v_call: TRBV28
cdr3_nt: TGTGCCAGCGGGGGTCACGGGATTTACGAGCAGTACTTC
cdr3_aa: CASGGHGIYEQYF

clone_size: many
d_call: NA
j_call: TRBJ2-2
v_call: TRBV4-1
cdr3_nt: TGCGCCAGCAGCCAACGGAGTTCACTGAGTGGGGAGCTGTTTTTT
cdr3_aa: CASSQRSSLSGELFF

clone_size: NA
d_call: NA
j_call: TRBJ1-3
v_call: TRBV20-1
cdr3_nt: TGCAGTGCAGAAGACGGGGGGCGCTCTGGAAACACCATATATTTT
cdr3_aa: CSAEDGGRSGNTIYF

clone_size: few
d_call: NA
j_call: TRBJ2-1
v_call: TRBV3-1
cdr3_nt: TGTGCCAGCAGCCAGAGCGCTAGCTCCTACAATGAGCAGTTCTTC
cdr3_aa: CASSQSASSYNEQFF

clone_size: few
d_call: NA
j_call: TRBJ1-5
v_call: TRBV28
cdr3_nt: TGTGCCAGCAGTTTAGTGAGGGTACTTTATAGCAATCAGCCCCAGCATTTT
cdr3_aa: CASSLVRVLYSNQPQHF

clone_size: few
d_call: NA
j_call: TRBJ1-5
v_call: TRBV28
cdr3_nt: TGTGCCAGCAGAGTTTTAGGGTCCCAGCCCCAGCATTTT
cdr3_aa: CASRVLGSQPQHF

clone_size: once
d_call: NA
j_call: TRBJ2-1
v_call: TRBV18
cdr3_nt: TGTGCCAGCTCACCACCGGGCCTAGCGACTACCTACAATGAGCAGTTCTTC
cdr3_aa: CASSPPGLATTYNEQFF

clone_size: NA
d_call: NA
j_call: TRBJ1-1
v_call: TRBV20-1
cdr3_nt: TGCAGTGCCCGTGGACGTATGAACACTGAAGCTTTCTTT
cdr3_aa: CSARGRMNTEAFF

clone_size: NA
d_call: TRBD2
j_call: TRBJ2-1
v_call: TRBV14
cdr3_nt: TGTGCCAGCAGCCAACCAAAGCGGGGACGCTACAATGAGCAGTTCTTC
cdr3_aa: CASSQPKRGRYNEQFF

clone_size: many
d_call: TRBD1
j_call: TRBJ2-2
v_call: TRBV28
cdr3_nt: TGTGCCAGCAGTTCGGCCGGGACAGGGGACACCGGGGAGCTGTTTTTT
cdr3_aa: CASSSAGTGDTGELFF

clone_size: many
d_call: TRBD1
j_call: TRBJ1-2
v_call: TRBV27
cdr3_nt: TGTGCCACCGCGGGACAGGGGGCGTTTGGCTACACCTTC
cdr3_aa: CATAGQGAFGYTF

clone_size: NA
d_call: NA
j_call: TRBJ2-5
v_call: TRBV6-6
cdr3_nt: TGTGCCAGCAGTTACTCGTCTAGCGCGGAGACCCAGTACTTC
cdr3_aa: CASSYSSSAETQYF

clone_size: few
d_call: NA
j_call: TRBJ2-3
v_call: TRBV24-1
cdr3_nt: TGTGCCACCAGTGATCCCGGGACAACTACAGATACGCAGTATTTT
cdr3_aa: CATSDPGTTTDTQYF

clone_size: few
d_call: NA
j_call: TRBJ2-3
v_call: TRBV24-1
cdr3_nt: TGTGCCACCAGCGGAAGCACAGATACGCAGTATTTT
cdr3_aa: CATSGSTDTQYF

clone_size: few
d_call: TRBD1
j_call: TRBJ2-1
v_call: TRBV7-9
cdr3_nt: TGTGCCAGCAGCTCGGGGACAGGGTGGATTGAGCAGTTCTTC
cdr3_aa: CASSSGTGWIEQFF